The 9 T cell receptor beta chains below were found in one sample sequenced in a study of cytomegalovirus exposure and HLA in healthy donors. The study ran its PCR with 60 Vbeta and 13 Jbeta primers. TCRdb's copy holds only in-frame clones and misses some; the assay was immunoSEQ multiplex PCR. Among approximately 77,000 clones, roughly two thirds were seen once, and the ten largest hold 4.9%. Input material: PBMCs. The receptors here all came from a man in his sixties in good health and CMV-seropositive.

The V gene is TRBV18, the J gene TRBJ1-4; D gene ambiguous. Germline V gene data show CDR1 as KGHSH and CDR2 as LQKENI. This CDR3 has 16 amino acids. V was clipped by 0 bases and J by 4 bases, with 12 bases between them. CDR3 region: CASSPPSSIRNEKLFF. The CDR3 DNA reads TGTGCCAGCTCACCACCGAGCTCAATTCGTAATGAAAAACTGTTTTTT.

The rearrangement uses TRBV13 and TRBJ1-1, with D uncertain. The CDR3 is 16 amino acids. Trimming took 6 bases from V and 1 from J, leaving 18 bases between them. Germline V gene data show CDR1 as PRHDT and CDR2 as FYEKMQ (reference sequence). The CDR3 DNA follows: TGTGCCAGCAGTCCACCTCCTGCGGGGAAGAACACTGAAGCTTTCTTT. This codes for CASSPPPAGKNTEAFF.

The V gene is TRBV4-2, the J gene TRBJ1-3; 10 nucleotides align to TRBD1. There are 17 residues in the CDR3. The germline gives CDR1 LGHNA, CDR2 YNFKEQ. Trimming removed 4 bases from V and 7 bases from J; junction bases left unmatched: 13. The CDR3 region has the DNA TGTGCCAGCAGCCCCCAGGGACAGGGGCTTACGAGGAACACCATATATTTT. Protein product: CASSPQGQGLTRNTIYF.

The rearrangement uses TRBV29-1 and TRBJ1-5; D is perhaps TRBD1 (6 bases). This CDR3 comprises 13 residues. Germline loops: CDR1 SQVTM, CDR2 ANQGSEA. The V gene lost 7 bases and the J gene lost 4 bases, with 14 bases spanning the gap. DNA of the CDR3: TGCAGCGCCCAGACAGGCGGAAATCAGCCCCAGCATTTT. Translating gives CSAQTGGNQPQHF. Supplemented by reference TRBV29-1 and TRBJ1-5, the full variable domain reads SAVISQKPSRDICQRGTSLTIQCQVDSQVTMMFWYRQQPGQSLTLIATANQGSEATYESGFVIDKFPISRPNLTFSTLTVSNMSPEDSSIYLCSAQTGGNQPQHFGDGTRLSIL.

This clone has more than one count but fewer than ten. The gene calls are TRBV6-5 and TRBJ1-1; TRBD1 might be the D (5 bases). CDR1 and CDR2 from the germline V gene are MNHEY and SVGAGI. The length of the CDR3 is 13 residues. Trimming removed 6 bases at V and 5 bases at J, with 13 bases between. CDR3 sequence: CASRPGGRTEAFF. CDR3 sequence (DNA): TGTGCCAGCAGACCGGGGGGGAGGACTGAAGCTTTCTTT.

This chain connects TRBV7-9 to TRBJ1-1; no clear D. The CDR3 is 13 residues long. From germline, CDR1 is SEHNR and CDR2 FQNEAQ (reference sequence). Deletions cut 2 bases from V and 0 bases from J, with 4 bases between. This CDR3 reads CASSLSMNTEAFF. CDR3 DNA: TGTGCCAGCAGCTTAAGCATGAACACTGAAGCTTTCTTT.

J is TRBJ2-7 and V is TRBV27; D perhaps matches TRBD1 (6 bases). CDR3 length equals 15 residues. Germline V gene data show CDR1 as MNHEY and CDR2 as SMNVEV (reference sequence). Trimming removed 5 bases at V and 1 base at J, with 15 bases between. CDR3 bases: TGTGCCAGCAGTGCCACAGGGTGGGGTTCCTACGAGCAGTACTTC. Amino acids: CASSATGWGSYEQYF.

The rearrangement joins TRBV9 to TRBJ1-3, with 7 bases fitting TRBD1. The CDR3 covers 15 residues. CDR1 is SGDLS, CDR2 YYNGEE, per germline. Unmatched junction bases numbered 0, after V lost 0 bases and J lost 0 bases. CDR3 coding DNA: TGTGCCAGCAGCGTAGGGGACAGCTCTGGAAACACCATATATTTT. Amino acids: CASSVGDSSGNTIYF.

In this sample, this clone turned up once. The CDR3 spells CASSPGGTGSGYTF. The CDR3 DNA is TGCGCCAGCAGCCCGGGGGGGACAGGGAGCGGCTACACCTTC. This sequence joins TRBV5-1 and TRBJ1-2; 9 bases are shared with TRBD1. CDR3 size: 14 residues. The V and J ends lost 4 bases and 8 bases, in that order; junction bases with no gene match: 9. CDR1 and CDR2 from the germline V gene are SGHRS and YFSETQ.